Below, 15 T cell receptor beta chains from the same sample are listed, as sequenced in a study of T cell clusters in autoimmune cytopenias. TRB was amplified by touch-down multiplex PCR, primer pools A and B combined. TCRdb reanalyzed the multiplex PCR reads and collapses them to one entry per CDR3 protein, without DNA. The listing records over 6,500 distinct CDR3 sequences. Some 34,000 genome equivalents of blood DNA were amplified for TRB. These data are also associated with another study on T cell repertoires in aging, cancer and after chemotherapy.

What was sequenced was peripheral blood. Source of these receptors: a human donor with an autoimmune cytopenia or autoimmune hepatitis (not recorded which).

J is TRBJ2-7 and V is TRBV2. Per the germline V gene, CDR1 is SNHLY and CDR2 is FYNNEI. This CDR3 region has 13 residues. The CDR3: CASSVIARYEQYF.

Measured by frequency, this clonotype is medium-sized. The V and J genes are TRBV6-5 and TRBJ1-2. The germline V gene encodes CDR1 MNHEY and CDR2 SVGAGI. The CDR3 length is 12 residues. The chain's CDR3 is CASKRVDYGYTF.

This chain joins TRBV9 and TRBJ2-3. Germline V gene sequence: CDR1 SGDLS, CDR2 YYNGEE. CDR3 length equals 14 residues. This CDR3 is CASSVGISTDTQYF.

This chain joins TRBV27 and TRBJ1-1; TCRdb picks TRBD1, but there is no DNA to check that call. CDR3 length: 15 residues. CDR1 MNHEY and CDR2 SMNVEV come from the germline V gene (reference sequence). The CDR3 here is CASSFMGESGTEAFF.

The CDR3: CSVVLLRGHGTDTQYF. This chain links TRBV29-1 with TRBJ2-3; the TCRdb D gene call, TRBD1, has no DNA to confirm it. The CDR3 is made up of 16 amino acids. From germline, CDR1 is SQVTM and CDR2 ANQGSEA.

The V gene is TRBV19, the J gene TRBJ1-5; TCRdb's D call of TRBD1 is untestable without DNA. This CDR3 comprises 16 residues. Germline V gene data show CDR1 as LNHDA and CDR2 as SQIVND (reference sequence). The CDR3: CASSTRRGAGNQPQHF.

V gene TRBV19 combines with J gene TRBJ2-2; TCRdb reports TRBD1, a call that lacks DNA to check it against. Germline values: CDR1 LNHDA, CDR2 SQIVND (reference sequence). This CDR3 contains 15 residues. CDR3 protein: CATSSGPPNTGELFF.

According to its frequency, this clonotype is large. The V gene is TRBV29-1, the J gene TRBJ2-1. This CDR3 is 14 amino acids long. Germline-derived CDR1 and CDR2 are SQVTM and ANQGSEA. This CDR3 reads CSVVGDWAYNEQFF.

V usage is TRBV20-1 and J usage is TRBJ2-5; TCRdb names TRBD2, which stays unverified in the absence of DNA. CDR1 is DFQATT and CDR2 is SNEGSKA in the germline V gene (reference sequence). The CDR3 extends over 15 amino acids. This CDR3 reads CSAGTSGGPEETQYF.

The rearrangement joins TRBV7-2 to TRBJ1-2; TCRdb's D call, TRBD1, is unchecked because there is no DNA. The length of the CDR3 is 15 residues. Germline-derived CDR1 and CDR2 are SGHTA and FQGNSA. The CDR3 region is CASSPLGGADYGYTF. The complete variable domain, with remaining parts taken from reference TRBV7-2 and TRBJ1-2, reads GAGVSQSPSNKVTEKGKDVELRCDPISGHTALYWYRQSLGQGLEFLIYFQGNSAPDKSGLPSDRFSAERTGGSVSTLTIQRTQQEDSAVYLCASSPLGGADYGYTFGSGTRLTVV.

CDR3 sequence reads: CASSLGQGPRSDTQYF. The chain combines TRBV11-2 with TRBJ2-3; the TRBD1 assignment by TCRdb is unverifiable without DNA. Germline-derived CDR1 and CDR2 are SGHAT and FQNNGV. This CDR3 is 16 amino acids long.

The V call is TRBV15, the J call TRBJ1-1; TCRdb calls TRBD1, which cannot be checked without DNA. CDR1 is LNHNV and CDR2 is YYDKDF in the germline V gene (reference sequence). The CDR3 is 16 amino acids. The CDR3 sequence is CATSREDGRGDTEAFF.

The chain combines TRBV9 with TRBJ2-1; the TCRdb D gene call, TRBD1, has no DNA to confirm it. The germline CDR1 and CDR2 sequences are SGDLS and YYNGEE. This CDR3 is built from 14 residues. The CDR3 is CASSVGPGNNEQFF.

The J gene is TRBJ2-5, the V gene TRBV18; the D gene TCRdb calls, TRBD2, cannot be checked with no DNA. CDR1 is KGHSH, CDR2 LQKENI, per germline. The CDR3 totals 15 residues. CDR3 loop: CASSPRSRLQETQYF.

This rearrangement joins TRBV19 to TRBJ2-1; TCRdb reports TRBD1, a call that lacks DNA to check it against. Germline values: CDR1 LNHDA, CDR2 SQIVND (reference sequence). The CDR3 extends over 14 amino acids. CDR3 amino acids: CASSLRDRNNEQFF.